This paragraph reports one T cell receptor (beta chain). Its antigen is undetermined. With 60 Vbeta and 13 Jbeta primers, the PCR was carried out. Method: immunoSEQ multiplex PCR; TCRdb's copy keeps in-frame clones and lacks some. Across around 42,000 clones, the top ten clones capture approximately 1.4% of the sample. This entry is derived from a study of cytomegalovirus exposure and HLA in healthy donors. V lost 4 bases, J lost 3 bases, and 17 bases lay in between. The CDR3 is 15 residues long. Germline V CDR1 and CDR2: SGDLS, YYNGEE. General observations from the study: With high specificity and sensitivity, the classifier reportedly diagnosed cytomegalovirus status. A previous analysis found most TCR beta V segments productive roughly 87% or roughly 30% of the time.

Material for sequencing was PBMCs. This sequence was found in a young man in good health and CMV-seronegative. The chain couples TRBV9 to TRBJ2-7, with D possibly TRBD2 on 6 matching bases. The CDR3 protein is CASSPQERRDYEQYF. The CDR3, as DNA: TGTGCCAGCAGCCCCCAGGAGCGGCGGGACTACGAGCAGTACTTC.